Given below is one T cell receptor beta chain in context. This receptor's antigen is unknown. No quality values exist for individual bases; no much larger clone is one base distant. The CDR3 goes from the cysteine to the phenylalanine over 14 residues. Only the CDR3 DNA stays, 42 bases, in frame from base 1. Reading the germline V gene gives CDR1 MNHEY and CDR2 SVGAGI. V has 6 bases trimmed and J has 3 bases trimmed; junction bases matching no gene number 5. The sample is drawn from a study of neoadjuvant nivolumab and ipilimumab in lung cancer (dated by TCRdb to about 2020). Background for the entire study: In the NEOSTAR trial, nivolumab was administered intravenously at 3 mg/kg on days 1, 15 and 29, and the combination arm also received ipilimumab 1 mg/kg on day 1 only. The trial treated some 44 patients with operable NSCLC: around 23 were randomized to nivolumab monotherapy and 21 to nivolumab plus ipilimumab. The study compared TCR repertoires in pretherapy (baseline) peripheral blood with TCR repertoires in tumors resected at surgery following neoadjuvant immune checkpoint blockade. The primary trial endpoint was the major pathologic response (MPR) rate in the intention-to-treat population in each study arm. Matched pretherapy and resected tumor pairs were analyzed for seven patients, of whom four received nivolumab and three received nivolumab plus ipilimumab.

What this sample's time point label stands for: at surgical resection after neoadjuvant nivolumab +/- ipilimumab. Samples came from the phase 2 randomized NEOSTAR trial, which tested neoadjuvant nivolumab or nivolumab plus ipilimumab followed by surgery in operable NSCLC. What the study reported, not specific to this receptor: TCR richness in pretherapy blood showed a positive correlation with richness in tumors resected after neoadjuvant therapy (Spearman R of about 0.8). There was no significant correlation between TCR clonality and pathologic tumor regression, and just a single major-pathologic-response sample was available for the clonality-regression analysis. From pretherapy to surgery, tumor T-cell richness and clonality went up in three of three dual-therapy tumors, versus only two of four nivolumab-treated tumors. TCR richness and clonality were greater in resected tumors than in tumor-adjacent uninvolved lung, and increases were seen in more dual-therapy-treated tumors. A small number of samples was subjected to TCR sequencing.

The library was obtained by the immunoSEQ multiplex PCR assay. Per the authors' processing: Richness and clonality were used to summarize the repertoires, and clones that significantly expanded or contracted between pre- and post-therapy samples were identified. This is the immuneACCESS table as TCRdb keeps it, with only in-frame sequences that have V and J called. A part of the clones is gone; compared with another copy, unresolved V genes explain less than half, and the rest is unexplained. V, J and clone size were drawn from that table, and D and trimming were deduced from the DNA. Counted in this sample were 8,500 to 10,000 clones; approximately 80% of them appeared once. Around 7.5% of the sample lies in the top ten.

This receptor was obtained from an adult with non-small cell lung cancer. Some clones in this sample may be carry-over from other donors' samples. The sample in question was tumor tissue, obtained after neoadjuvant nivolumab, alone or with ipilimumab, at or shortly before surgery. Rearrangement joined TRBV6-5 to TRBJ2-7, and 10 bases in between align with TRBD1. The nucleotides are TGTGCCAGCAGGCCCGGGACAGGGGTCTACGAGCAGTACTTC. Translation gives CASRPGTGVYEQYF.